A selection of T cell receptor beta chains follows, all from one sample in a study of cytomegalovirus exposure and HLA in healthy donors. Assay: immunoSEQ multiplex PCR; the TCRdb copy retains only in-frame clones and omits some. The repertoire includes 76,000 or so clones, approximately 95% of them detected once, and approximately 3.3% sits in the top ten. Sequencing was performed on PBMCs. These receptors were taken from a woman aged 18-29 years in good health and CMV-seropositive. CDR3s include the opening cysteine and the closing phenylalanine or tryptophan. The D gene is left open where the match is weak. Clone size is given for some rows only: seen once, a few or many times, or a class if the clone is expanded.

d_call	clone_size	v_call	j_call	cdr3_nt	cdr3_aa
TRBD2	NA	TRBV2	TRBJ2-2	TGTGCCAGCAGAGGCGGGAGGGGACCTTCCGGGGAGCTGTTTTTT	CASRGGRGPSGELFF
NA	once	TRBV28	TRBJ1-2	TGTGCCAGCAGTTTAGTTAGGGCGGGGTATGGCTACACCTTC	CASSLVRAGYGYTF
NA	NA	TRBV21-1	TRBJ1-5	TGTGCCAGCAGCAAGCGGGACAGGGGGCGCCGGAATCAGCCCCAGCATTTT	CASSKRDRGRRNQPQHF
TRBD1	NA	TRBV9	TRBJ2-5	TGTGCCAGCAGCCCACACAGGGGTGAGACCCAGTACTTC	CASSPHRGETQYF
NA	NA	TRBV6-1	TRBJ1-6	TGTGCCAGCAGTGAAGCGCTGTCGGAGTATAATTCACCCCTCCACTTT	CASSEALSEYNSPLHF
TRBD1	NA	TRBV28	TRBJ1-5	TGTGCCAGCAGTCAACCCGGACAGGTTTATCAGCCCCAGCATTTT	CASSQPGQVYQPQHF
NA	NA	TRBV6-5	TRBJ2-2	TGTGCCAGCAACGGAGGGGGGGGCACCGGGGAGCTGTTTTTT	CASNGGGGTGELFF
TRBD2	NA	TRBV7-2	TRBJ2-5	TGTGCCAGCAGCCAAATGACTAGCGGGGGTTTGGGTTCGGAGACCCAGTACTTC	CASSQMTSGGLGSETQYF
TRBD1	NA	TRBV27	TRBJ1-5	TGTGCCAGCAGTTTAGACGGCAGGGGGCAGCATCAGCCCCAGCATTTT	CASSLDGRGQHQPQHF
TRBD1	NA	TRBV7-8	TRBJ1-1	TGTGCCAGCAGCTTAGGAGGAGGACAGGGGGTTACTGAAGCTTTCTTT	CASSLGGGQGVTEAFF
NA	NA	TRBV19	TRBJ1-5	TGTGCCAGTAACCCCTGGGGGGGGGCAAGCAATCAGCCCCAGCATTTT	CASNPWGGASNQPQHF
NA	once	TRBV5-1	TRBJ2-2	TGCGCCAGCAGCTTGGTCGGGAACACCGGGGAGCTGTTTTTT	CASSLVGNTGELFF
NA	NA	TRBV28	TRBJ2-1	TGTGCCAGCAGTTTTTTATTTAATGAGCAGTTCTTC	CASSFLFNEQFF
NA	once	TRBV11-2	TRBJ1-6	TGTGCCAGCAAGTCTCGGGATAATTCACCCCTCCACTTT	CASKSRDNSPLHF
NA	NA	TRBV5-1	TRBJ2-1	TGCGCCAGCAGCTTGTCACAGGTGATTTACAATGAGCAGTTCTTC	CASSLSQVIYNEQFF
TRBD2	NA	TRBV18	TRBJ2-2	TGTGCCAGCTCATTACTAGCGCCGAACACCGGGGAGCTGTTTTTT	CASSLLAPNTGELFF
NA	NA	TRBV2	TRBJ2-4	TGTGCCAGCAGTGAAGTTTATAGAGGAGCCAAAAACATTCAGTACTTC	CASSEVYRGAKNIQYF
TRBD1	NA	TRBV5-1	TRBJ2-4	TGCGCCAGCAGTTCAGGGGGCGTTAAGGACATTCAGTACTTC	CASSSGGVKDIQYF
NA	NA	TRBV15	TRBJ2-3	TGTGCCACCAGCAGAGGGGCAGGGAGCACAGATACGCAGTATTTT	CATSRGAGSTDTQYF
NA	NA	TRBV19	TRBJ2-3	TGTGCCAGTAGTATAGATGTCGGTAGAGGGCCAGATACGCAGTATTTT	CASSIDVGRGPDTQYF
NA	medium-sized	TRBV28	TRBJ2-5	TGTGCCAGCAGTCCCCTCTTCGGAAGGGGAGGTGAGACCCAGTACTTC	CASSPLFGRGGETQYF
NA	NA	TRBV10-3	TRBJ2-5	TGTGCCATCAGTGAGTCAGGGGGGGAAGAGACCCAGTACTTC	CAISESGGEETQYF
NA	NA	TRBV10-3	TRBJ1-3	TGTGCCATCCGGGACATCTTTGCTGTGGGAAACACCATATATTTT	CAIRDIFAVGNTIYF
NA	NA	TRBV5-6	TRBJ2-3	TGTGCCAGCAGTTTCGGCGGGCCCACAGATACGCAGTATTTT	CASSFGGPTDTQYF
NA	NA	TRBV28	TRBJ1-2	TGTGCCAGCAGACCTGCGGGTCTTAACTATGGCTACACCTTC	CASRPAGLNYGYTF
NA	NA	TRBV29-1	TRBJ1-1	TGCAGCGTTGAAAGGGGCCCACGTAACACTGAAGCTTTCTTT	CSVERGPRNTEAFF
NA	NA	TRBV7-2	TRBJ2-1	TGTGCCAGCAGCTTGGGGGGAACGGAGCAGTTCTTC	CASSLGGTEQFF
NA	once	TRBV2	TRBJ2-5	TGTGCCAGCAGGGTACAGGGATCGAGAGAAGAGACCCAGTACTTC	CASRVQGSREETQYF
TRBD1	NA	TRBV7-8	TRBJ1-2	TGTGCCAGCAGCTTCACGGGCGAGCAGGGGGCGGGTGGCTACACCTTC	CASSFTGEQGAGGYTF
NA	NA	TRBV11-3	TRBJ1-3	TGTGCCAGCAGCTTACCAACTCTTGTCTTTTCGAACACCATATATTTT	CASSLPTLVFSNTIYF
TRBD2	once	TRBV7-8	TRBJ2-3	TGTGCCAGCAGCCTTAGCGGGGGGGATAGCACAGATACGCAGTATTTT	CASSLSGGDSTDTQYF
TRBD2	NA	TRBV14	TRBJ2-1	TGTGCCAGCAGCCCAGGACTAGCGGGAGTCATTGAGCAGTTCTTC	CASSPGLAGVIEQFF
TRBD1	NA	TRBV13	TRBJ1-1	TGTGCCAGCAGTAGAACAGGGGCTAACACTGAAGCTTTCTTT	CASSRTGANTEAFF
NA	NA	TRBV2	TRBJ2-1	TGTGCCAGCAGTGAAATCCTAGCGACTTACAATGAGCAGTTCTTC	CASSEILATYNEQFF
NA	once	TRBV10-3	TRBJ1-2	TGTGCCATCAGTGAGTCCGGGGGATTTAACTATGGCTACACCTTC	CAISESGGFNYGYTF
TRBD2	NA	TRBV11-2	TRBJ2-1	TGTGCCAGCAGGTTAGCGGGGTTGCCCTACAATGAGCAGTTCTTC	CASRLAGLPYNEQFF
NA	NA	TRBV6-1	TRBJ2-1	TGTGCCAGCAGTGAAGACGGAGGTTGGGTCAATGAGCAGTTCTTC	CASSEDGGWVNEQFF
NA	NA	TRBV7-2	TRBJ1-6	TGTGCCAGCAGCCCTGAAAAGTACAGGAGTAATTCACCCCTCCACTTT	CASSPEKYRSNSPLHF
NA	NA	TRBV9	TRBJ2-1	TGTGCCAGCAGCGCCCACGGTACCTCCTACAATGAGCAGTTCTTC	CASSAHGTSYNEQFF
NA	NA	TRBV5-3	TRBJ1-5	TGTGCCAGAAGCCTACAACCTCCCCGGGGAAGATTCTATCAGCCCCAGCATTTT	CARSLQPPRGRFYQPQHF
NA	NA	TRBV4-1	TRBJ2-7	TGCGCCAGCAGCCAAGCAGGCGGAGCCAGGGTCTACGAGCAGTACTTC	CASSQAGGARVYEQYF
TRBD1	NA	TRBV28	TRBJ1-5	TGTGCCAGCAGTCGACAGGGGGCCGAGGTTGGCAATCAGCCCCAGCATTTT	CASSRQGAEVGNQPQHF
TRBD1	NA	TRBV2	TRBJ2-5	TGTGCCAGCAGTGCCCGTCGGGACAGTTGGGAGACCCAGTACTTC	CASSARRDSWETQYF
NA	once	TRBV7-2	TRBJ1-3	TGTGCCAGCAGCTTAGTGGCAGGGGCTGGAAACACCATATATTTT	CASSLVAGAGNTIYF
NA	few	TRBV9	TRBJ1-1	TGTGCCAGCAGCGTAGGTCAGGTACACACTGAAGCTTTCTTT	CASSVGQVHTEAFF